This T cell receptor beta chain was profiled in a study of blood T cell repertoires in COVID-19. Study as a whole: From T cells, B-cell-depleted T cells, or PBMCs came the material, which was cDNA or gDNA.

TCRdb's copy holds only in-frame clones and misses some; the assay was immunoSEQ multiplex PCR. The sample shows 91,000 or so clones, just over 90% of them seen only once. The CDR3 spans 17 residues. Trimming cost V 3 bases and J 0 bases; bases outside gene matches: 2. Germline CDR1 MGHRA, CDR2 YSYEKL. The sequenced material came from peripheral blood. This TCR came from a woman aged 45-65 years in a cohort sampled during active COVID-19. The V call is TRBV4-1, the J call TRBJ2-1; the match to TRBD2 covers 13 bases. CDR3 protein: CASSQGLAGPSYNEQFF. The CDR3 DNA is TGCGCCAGCAGCCAGGGACTAGCGGGGCCCTCCTACAATGAGCAGTTCTTC.